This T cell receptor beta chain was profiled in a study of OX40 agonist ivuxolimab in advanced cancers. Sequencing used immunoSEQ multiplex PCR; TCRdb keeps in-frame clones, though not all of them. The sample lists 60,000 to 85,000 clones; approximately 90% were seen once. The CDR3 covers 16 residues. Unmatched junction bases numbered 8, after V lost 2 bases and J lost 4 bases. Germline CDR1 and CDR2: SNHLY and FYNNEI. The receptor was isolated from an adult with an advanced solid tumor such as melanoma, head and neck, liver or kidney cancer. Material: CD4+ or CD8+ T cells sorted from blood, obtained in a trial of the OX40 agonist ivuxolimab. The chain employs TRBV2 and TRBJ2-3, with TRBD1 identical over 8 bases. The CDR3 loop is CASSELGTGGADTQYF. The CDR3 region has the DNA TGTGCCAGCAGTGAATTGGGGACAGGAGGTGCAGATACGCAGTATTTT.